These T cell receptor beta chains were read from a single sample in a study of cytomegalovirus exposure and HLA in healthy donors. Here immunoSEQ multiplex PCR was the method, and the copy in TCRdb shows in-frame clones only, minus some. Altogether around 64,000 clones are present, approximately 78% being singletons, with the ten largest covering 6.5% to 8.5%. The sample consisted of PBMCs. The receptors shown here come from a man between 18 and 35 years old in good health and CMV-seropositive. Both conserved end residues are part of each CDR3. D genes are given only for firm matches. Size values are once, few and many counts, or a class for expanded clones, and some rows have none.

>NA|TRBV30|TRBJ1-5|NA
CAWSRGGTPAEPQHF
TGTGCCTGGAGTAGGGGGGGAACCCCAGCGGAGCCCCAGCATTTT
>TRBD1|TRBV7-2|TRBJ1-4|few
CASSWTGGKLFF
TGTGCCAGCAGCTGGACAGGGGGAAAACTGTTTTTT
>TRBD1|TRBV7-9|TRBJ2-5|NA
CASSQTGQRQETQYF
TGTGCCAGCAGCCAGACGGGACAGAGACAAGAGACCCAGTACTTC
>NA|TRBV11-3|TRBJ2-7|NA
CASSLGLEREQYF
TGTGCCAGCAGCTTAGGCCTGGAGCGCGAGCAGTACTTC
>NA|TRBV5-1|TRBJ1-1|once
CASSQGYTEAFF
TGCGCCAGCAGCCAGGGGTACACTGAAGCTTTCTTT
>TRBD2|TRBV29-1|TRBJ2-7|NA
CSVQAGVRDEQYF
TGCAGCGTTCAGGCGGGAGTCCGTGACGAGCAGTACTTC
>NA|TRBV6-5|TRBJ1-1|NA
CASSQGGGAEAFF
TGTGCCAGCAGCCAAGGGGGAGGGGCTGAAGCTTTCTTT
>NA|TRBV9|TRBJ2-3|NA
CASSVSSDTQYF
TGTGCCAGCAGCGTATCTTCAGATACGCAGTATTTT
>TRBD1|TRBV6-5|TRBJ1-5|NA
CASRPGQGVNQPQHF
TGTGCCAGCAGGCCAGGACAGGGCGTAAATCAGCCCCAGCATTTT
>TRBD2|TRBV11-2|TRBJ2-7|NA
CASSFQSPSGGPYEQYF
TGTGCCAGCAGCTTTCAGAGTCCGTCGGGGGGGCCCTACGAGCAGTACTTC
>NA|TRBV11-2|TRBJ2-7|NA
CASSLYREGEQYF
TGTGCCAGCAGCTTGTACAGGGAGGGCGAGCAGTACTTC
>TRBD1|TRBV5-1|TRBJ2-5|few
CASSGGTGGYQETQYF
TGCGCCAGCAGCGGAGGGACAGGGGGCTATCAAGAGACCCAGTACTTC
>TRBD1|TRBV2|TRBJ1-2|NA
CANPGQELDGYTF
TGTGCCAACCCGGGACAGGAATTGGATGGCTACACCTTC
>NA|TRBV1|TRBJ1-6|NA
CTSRPSGGRDSPLHF
TGCACCAGCAGACCGTCCGGGGGTCGGGATTCACCCCTCCACTTT
>TRBD1|TRBV11-2|TRBJ2-7|NA
CASSLGDWDRTHF
TGTGCCAGCAGCTTAGGGGACTGGGACAGGACCCACTTC
>TRBD1|TRBV2|TRBJ1-1|few
CASSVGWTGLEAFF
TGTGCCAGCAGTGTAGGATGGACAGGCTTAGAAGCTTTCTTT
>NA|TRBV30|TRBJ2-7|NA
CAWSAHTYEQYF
TGTGCCTGGAGCGCACATACCTACGAGCAGTACTTC
>NA|TRBV30|TRBJ1-1|NA
CAWTPDSMNTEAFF
TGTGCCTGGACTCCGGACAGTATGAACACTGAAGCTTTCTTT
>NA|TRBV25-1|TRBJ1-1|few
CASSELIGDTEAFF
TGTGCCAGCAGTGAATTGATAGGGGACACTGAAGCTTTCTTT
>NA|TRBV2|TRBJ2-5|NA
CASRQITGSQETQYF
TGTGCCAGCAGGCAGATAACGGGATCCCAAGAGACCCAGTACTTC
>NA|TRBV19|TRBJ1-1|NA
CASSIDPGTEAFF
TGTGCCAGTAGTATTGATCCGGGCACTGAAGCTTTCTTT
>NA|TRBV7-2|TRBJ2-2|NA
CASSLGLGELFF
TGTGCCAGCAGCTTGGGACTCGGGGAGCTGTTTTTT
>NA|TRBV6-4|TRBJ2-7|NA
CASSTRGTITYEQYF
TGTGCCAGCAGCACCCGGGGTACGATCACCTACGAGCAGTACTTC
>NA|TRBV7-9|TRBJ1-1|NA
CASSLPTATLGAFF
TGTGCCAGCAGCTTGCCGACAGCAACCCTGGGAGCTTTCTTT
>NA|TRBV7-9|TRBJ2-3|NA
CASVSTESTDTQYF
TGTGCCAGCGTCTCCACAGAAAGCACAGATACGCAGTATTTT
>NA|TRBV4-2|TRBJ2-1|NA
CASSLQESSYNEQFF
TGTGCCAGCAGCCTACAGGAGAGCTCCTACAATGAGCAGTTCTTC
>NA|TRBV5-1|TRBJ2-5|NA
CASSFALAEETQYF
TGCGCCAGCAGCTTTGCACTAGCTGAAGAGACCCAGTACTTC
>NA|TRBV6-5|TRBJ1-1|NA
CASSYSFKTYNTEAFF
TGTGCCAGCAGTTACTCGTTCAAAACTTATAACACTGAAGCTTTCTTT
>NA|TRBV6-5|TRBJ2-1|NA
CASSPMRGYNEQFF
TGTGCCAGCAGTCCCATGAGAGGGTACAATGAGCAGTTCTTC
>TRBD2|TRBV5-4|TRBJ2-1|NA
CASSLKRETYNEQFF
TGTGCCAGCAGCTTAAAGCGGGAGACCTACAATGAGCAGTTCTTC
>NA|TRBV11-2|TRBJ2-1|once
CASSHFPREQFF
TGTGCCAGCAGCCACTTTCCGAGAGAGCAGTTCTTC
>TRBD1|TRBV6-5|TRBJ1-5|NA
CASLPGQGSPWPQHF
TGTGCCAGTTTACCGGGACAGGGGAGCCCGTGGCCCCAGCATTTT
>TRBD2|TRBV5-4|TRBJ2-1|NA
CASSLAELAGGYNEQFF
TGTGCCAGCAGCTTGGCCGAACTAGCGGGTGGCTACAATGAGCAGTTCTTC
>TRBD2|TRBV2|TRBJ2-5|NA
CASSPATAGGPKETQYF
TGTGCCAGCAGTCCCGCCACAGCGGGAGGTCCTAAAGAGACCCAGTACTTC
>TRBD1|TRBV15|TRBJ1-5|few
CATSRDPGQGAGGPYSNQPQHF
TGTGCCACCAGCAGAGATCCGGGACAGGGAGCCGGAGGGCCTTATAGCAATCAGCCCCAGCATTTT
>TRBD1|TRBV6-1|TRBJ1-5|NA
CASNRGGQGNQPQHF
TGTGCCAGCAACAGGGGGGGACAGGGCAATCAGCCCCAGCATTTT
>TRBD2|TRBV9|TRBJ2-1|NA
CASSVQVAGDEQFF
TGTGCCAGCAGCGTACAGGTAGCGGGGGATGAGCAGTTCTTC
>TRBD2|TRBV4-1|TRBJ2-2|NA
CASSQEGLAGVNTGELFF
TGCGCCAGCAGCCAAGAGGGACTAGCGGGGGTGAACACCGGGGAGCTGTTTTTT
>NA|TRBV6-5|TRBJ2-7|NA
CASSRRRDSYEQYF
TGTGCCAGCAGCCGACGGAGGGATTCCTACGAGCAGTACTTC
>TRBD1|TRBV4-1|TRBJ2-7|NA
CASSQTGDGSVEQYF
TGCGCCAGCAGCCAGACAGGGGACGGGAGCGTCGAGCAGTACTTC
>TRBD1|TRBV5-1|TRBJ2-3|NA
CASSAGTGGQEQYF
TGCGCCAGCAGCGCCGGGACAGGGGGCCAAGAGCAGTATTTT
>TRBD1|TRBV27|TRBJ2-7|NA
CASSPGQEPYEQYF
TGTGCCAGCAGTCCGGGACAGGAGCCCTACGAGCAGTACTTC
>NA|TRBV30|TRBJ1-4|few
CAWSEGVREKLFF
TGTGCCTGGAGTGAGGGGGTACGGGAAAAACTGTTTTTT
>NA|TRBV14|TRBJ2-1|NA
CASSQQKIEQFF
TGTGCCAGCAGCCAGCAGAAAATTGAGCAGTTCTTC
>NA|TRBV18|TRBJ1-4|few
CASYRDINEKLFF
TGTGCCAGCTACAGGGATATTAATGAAAAACTGTTTTTT
>TRBD1|TRBV2|TRBJ1-5|NA
CASSHGQGGEPQHF
TGTGCCAGCAGTCACGGACAGGGAGGAGAGCCCCAGCATTTT
>TRBD2|TRBV6-1|TRBJ2-1|NA
CASSEETGGPYNEQFF
TGTGCCAGCAGTGAAGAGACGGGGGGACCCTACAATGAGCAGTTCTTC
>NA|TRBV5-6|TRBJ1-4|few
CASSHAGWAKAEKLFF
TGTGCCAGCAGCCACGCGGGGTGGGCAAAGGCGGAAAAACTGTTTTTT
>NA|TRBV7-9|TRBJ1-1|NA
CASSSTSGHSNTEAFF
TGTGCCAGCAGCTCCACCTCTGGGCATTCGAACACTGAAGCTTTCTTT
>TRBD2|TRBV2|TRBJ2-1|NA
CASRYTPGLAGYNEQFF
TGTGCCAGCAGATACACCCCGGGACTAGCGGGGTACAATGAGCAGTTCTTC
>TRBD1|TRBV9|TRBJ1-1|NA
CASSVEDRGRDEAFF
TGTGCCAGCAGCGTAGAAGACAGGGGAAGGGATGAAGCTTTCTTT
>NA|TRBV5-1|TRBJ2-5|NA
CASMTSGHETQYF
TGCGCCAGCATGACATCCGGTCATGAGACCCAGTACTTC
>NA|TRBV6-1|TRBJ2-6|few
CALRGGLVDNVLTF
TGTGCTCTTCGTGGGGGCCTCGTCGACAACGTCCTGACTTTC
>NA|TRBV30|TRBJ2-1|NA
CAWSRGTSSYNEQFF
TGTGCCTGGAGTCGAGGAACCAGCTCCTACAATGAGCAGTTCTTC
>NA|TRBV30|TRBJ1-5|few
CAWSVDLENQPQHF
TGTGCCTGGAGTGTCGACTTGGAAAATCAGCCCCAGCATTTT
>NA|TRBV2|TRBJ2-5|NA
CASSRNQGSGETQYF
TGTGCCAGCAGTCGCAACCAGGGGTCGGGGGAGACCCAGTACTTC
>TRBD2|TRBV13|TRBJ2-1|NA
CASSPQGLAGRRPNNEQFF
TGTGCCAGCAGCCCTCAGGGACTAGCGGGAAGGAGACCGAACAATGAGCAGTTCTTC
>TRBD2|TRBV11-2|TRBJ2-2|NA
CASSLIESGSRTGELFF
TGTGCCAGCAGCTTAATTGAGAGCGGGAGTAGGACCGGGGAGCTGTTTTTT
>TRBD1|TRBV6-5|TRBJ1-1|NA
CASSQGAEAFF
TGTGCCAGCAGCCAGGGGGCGGAAGCTTTCTTT